What follows describes a single T cell receptor beta chain. Antigen specificity is unknown. These data are taken from a study of brain T cells in children with intractable seizures. Here immunoSEQ multiplex PCR was the method, and the copy in TCRdb shows in-frame clones only, minus some. The table records about 80,000 clones, around nine tenths of them present only once. General study points: Pre- and post-surgery blood differed in depth, so pre-surgery absences may be undersampling. Patients' HCMV serostatus was unknown; virus specificity rests on CDR3 similarity alone.

The sequenced cases were selected for having the highest brain T cell transcript signatures. Patients received at least one anti-epileptic drug before surgery. The germline V gene has CDR1 MNHEY and CDR2 SVGAGI. V lost 5 bases to trimming and J lost 4 bases, with 18 bases between them. The CDR3 extends over 15 amino acids. The input for sequencing was peripheral blood, taken at surgery. The rearrangement joins TRBV6-5 to TRBJ2-7, with D perhaps matching TRBD1 or TRBD2 (6 bases each). The receptor comes from a girl aged 2-9 years with Rasmussen encephalitis and intractable seizures. The CDR3, as DNA: TGTGCCAGCAGTCCCACGGGGGCTGCAAAATACGAGCAGTACTTC. The encoded protein is CASSPTGAAKYEQYF.